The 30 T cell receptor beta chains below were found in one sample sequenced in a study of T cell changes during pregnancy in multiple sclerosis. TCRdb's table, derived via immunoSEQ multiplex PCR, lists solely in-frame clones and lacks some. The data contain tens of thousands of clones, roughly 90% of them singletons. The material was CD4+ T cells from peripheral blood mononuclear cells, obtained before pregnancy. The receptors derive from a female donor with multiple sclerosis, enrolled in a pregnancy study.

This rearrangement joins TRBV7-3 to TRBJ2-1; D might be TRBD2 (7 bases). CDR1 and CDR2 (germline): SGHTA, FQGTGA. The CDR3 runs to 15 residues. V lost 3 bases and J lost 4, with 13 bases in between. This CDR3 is CASSFAGAPYNEQFF. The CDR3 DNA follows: TGTGCCAGCAGCTTTGCGGGGGCCCCATACAATGAGCAGTTCTTC.

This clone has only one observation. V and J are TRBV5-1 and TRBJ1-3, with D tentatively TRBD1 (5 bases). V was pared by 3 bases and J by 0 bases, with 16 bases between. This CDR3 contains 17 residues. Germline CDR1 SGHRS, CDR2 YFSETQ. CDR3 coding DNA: TGCGCCAGCAGCTGGGGCCCTAACAGGTTCTCTGGAAACACCATATATTTT. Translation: CASSWGPNRFSGNTIYF.

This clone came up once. In nucleotides, the CDR3 is TGTGCCAGCAGCTTAGTTAGTCCGGTTGCGGCTGGAGAGACCCAGTACTTC. The encoded protein is CASSLVSPVAAGETQYF. The chain employs TRBV7-6 and TRBJ2-5; D not resolved. The germline V gene has CDR1 SGHVS and CDR2 FNYEAQ. This CDR3 is built from 17 residues. Trimming shortened V by 1 base and J by 4 bases, and 19 bases separated the two germline ends.

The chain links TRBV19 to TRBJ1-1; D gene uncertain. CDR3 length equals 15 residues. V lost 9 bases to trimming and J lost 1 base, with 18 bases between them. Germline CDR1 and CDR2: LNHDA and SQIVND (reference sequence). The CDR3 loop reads CASQQWISPNTEAFF. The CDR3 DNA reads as TGTGCCAGCCAACAGTGGATTTCACCGAACACTGAAGCTTTCTTT.

Here the CDR3 reads CASSPGGAGELFF. As DNA, the CDR3 is TGTGCCAGCAGCCCTGGTGGAGCCGGGGAGCTGTTTTTT. This sequence joins TRBV7-2 and TRBJ2-2, with D unresolved. CDR1 and CDR2 (germline): SGHTA, FQGNSA. V shed 5 bases and J shed 6 bases, with 10 bases lying between them. The CDR3 is 13 amino acids.

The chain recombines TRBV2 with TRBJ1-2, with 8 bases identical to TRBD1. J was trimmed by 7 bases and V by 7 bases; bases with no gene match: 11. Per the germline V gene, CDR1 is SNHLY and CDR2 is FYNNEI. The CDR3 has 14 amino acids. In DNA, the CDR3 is TGTGCCAGCACAAATATGGGGACAGGACGTGGCTACACCTTC. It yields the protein CASTNMGTGRGYTF.

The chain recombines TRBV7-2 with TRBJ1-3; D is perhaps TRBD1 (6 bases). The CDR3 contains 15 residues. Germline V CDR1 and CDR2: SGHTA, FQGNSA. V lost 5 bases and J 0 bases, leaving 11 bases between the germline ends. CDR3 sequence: CASSKYRDSGNTIYF. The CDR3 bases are TGTGCCAGCAGCAAATACAGGGACTCTGGAAACACCATATATTTT.

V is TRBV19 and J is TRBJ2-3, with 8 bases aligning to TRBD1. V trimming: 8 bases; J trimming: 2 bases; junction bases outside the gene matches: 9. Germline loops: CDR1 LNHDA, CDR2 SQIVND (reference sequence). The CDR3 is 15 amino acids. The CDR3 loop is CASRIRTGITDTQYF. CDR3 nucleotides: TGTGCCAGTCGAATCAGGACAGGGATCACAGATACGCAGTATTTT.

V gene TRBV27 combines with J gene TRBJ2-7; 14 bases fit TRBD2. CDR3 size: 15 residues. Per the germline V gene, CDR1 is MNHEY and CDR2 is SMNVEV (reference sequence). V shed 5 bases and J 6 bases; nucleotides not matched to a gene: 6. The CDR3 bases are TGTGCCAGCAGTAACCGACTAGCGGGAGGGGTCGAGCAGTACTTC. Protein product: CASSNRLAGGVEQYF.

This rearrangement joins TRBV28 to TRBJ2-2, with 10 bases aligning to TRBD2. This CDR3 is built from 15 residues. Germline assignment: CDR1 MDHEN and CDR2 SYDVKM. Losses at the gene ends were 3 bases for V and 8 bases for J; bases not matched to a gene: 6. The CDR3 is CASSFTSGTRGELFF. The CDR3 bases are TGTGCCAGCAGTTTTACTAGCGGGACTAGGGGGGAGCTGTTTTTT.

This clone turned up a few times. The CDR3 here is CAISTSGRSYEQYF. DNA of the CDR3: TGTGCCATCTCGACGAGCGGCCGCTCCTACGAGCAGTACTTC. This rearrangement joins TRBV2 to TRBJ2-7, with D possibly TRBD2 on 5 matching bases. V dropped 10 bases and J dropped 0 bases, with 16 bases sitting between them. The CDR3 is made up of 14 amino acids. Germline CDR1 SNHLY, CDR2 FYNNEI.

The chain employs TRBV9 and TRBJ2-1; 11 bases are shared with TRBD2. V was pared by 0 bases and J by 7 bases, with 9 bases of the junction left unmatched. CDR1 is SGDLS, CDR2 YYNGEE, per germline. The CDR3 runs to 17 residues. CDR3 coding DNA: TGTGCCAGCAGCGTAGAAGGTAGCGGGAGGGCCCGTAATGAGCAGTTCTTC. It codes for CASSVEGSGRARNEQFF.

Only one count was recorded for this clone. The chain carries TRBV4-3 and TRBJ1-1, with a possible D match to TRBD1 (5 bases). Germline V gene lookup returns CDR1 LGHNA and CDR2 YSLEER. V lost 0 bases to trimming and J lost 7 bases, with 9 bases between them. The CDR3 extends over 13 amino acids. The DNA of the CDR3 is TGCGCCAGCAGCCAAGATGGGGGGGGTGAAGCTTTCTTT. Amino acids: CASSQDGGGEAFF.

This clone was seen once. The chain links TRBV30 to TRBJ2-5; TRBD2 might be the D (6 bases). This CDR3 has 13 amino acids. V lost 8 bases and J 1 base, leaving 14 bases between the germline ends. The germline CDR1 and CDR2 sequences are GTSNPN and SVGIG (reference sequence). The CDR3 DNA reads TGTGCCGGAAGCCGGAGGGTCCAAGAGACCCAGTACTTC. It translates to CAGSRRVQETQYF.

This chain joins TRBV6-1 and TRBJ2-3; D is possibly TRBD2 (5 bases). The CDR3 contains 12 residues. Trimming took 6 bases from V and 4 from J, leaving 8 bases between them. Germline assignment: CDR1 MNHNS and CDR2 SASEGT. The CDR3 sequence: CASRGSADTQYF. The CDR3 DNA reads TGTGCCAGCAGGGGTAGCGCAGATACGCAGTATTTT.

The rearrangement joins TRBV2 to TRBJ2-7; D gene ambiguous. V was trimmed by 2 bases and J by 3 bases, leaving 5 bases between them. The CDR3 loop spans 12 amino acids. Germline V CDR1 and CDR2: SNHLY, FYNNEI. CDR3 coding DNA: TGTGCCAGCAGTGAAAAACACTACGAGCAGTACTTC. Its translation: CASSEKHYEQYF.

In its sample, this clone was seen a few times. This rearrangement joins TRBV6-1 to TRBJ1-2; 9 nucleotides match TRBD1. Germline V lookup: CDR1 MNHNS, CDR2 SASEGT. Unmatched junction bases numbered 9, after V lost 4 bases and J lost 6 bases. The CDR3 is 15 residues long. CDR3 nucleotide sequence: TGTGCCAGCAGTGGACGGACAGGGGATCCAGATGGCTACACCTTC. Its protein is CASSGRTGDPDGYTF.

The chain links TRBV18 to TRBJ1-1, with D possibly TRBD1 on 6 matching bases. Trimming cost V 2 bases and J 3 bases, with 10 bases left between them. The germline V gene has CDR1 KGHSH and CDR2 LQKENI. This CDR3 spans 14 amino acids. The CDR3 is CASSPSGGYTEAFF. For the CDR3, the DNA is TGTGCCAGCTCACCAAGCGGGGGCTACACTGAAGCTTTCTTT.

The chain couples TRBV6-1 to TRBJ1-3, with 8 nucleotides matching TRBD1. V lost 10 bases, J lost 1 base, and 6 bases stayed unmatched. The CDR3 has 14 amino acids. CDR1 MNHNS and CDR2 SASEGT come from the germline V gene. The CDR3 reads CATVQGDSGNTIYF. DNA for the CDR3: TGTGCCACCGTACAGGGGGATTCTGGAAACACCATATATTTT.

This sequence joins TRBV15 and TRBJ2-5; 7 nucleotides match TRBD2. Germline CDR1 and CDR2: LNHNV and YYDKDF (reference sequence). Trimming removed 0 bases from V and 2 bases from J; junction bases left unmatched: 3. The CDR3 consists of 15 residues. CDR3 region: CATSRDAGLQETQYF. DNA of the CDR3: TGTGCCACCAGCAGAGACGCGGGACTACAAGAGACCCAGTACTTC.

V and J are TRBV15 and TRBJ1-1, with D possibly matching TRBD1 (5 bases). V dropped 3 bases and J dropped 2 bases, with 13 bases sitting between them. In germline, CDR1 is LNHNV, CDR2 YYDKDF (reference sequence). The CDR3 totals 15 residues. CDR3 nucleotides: TGTGCCACCAGCAGCACCCCAGGGTTCAACACTGAAGCTTTCTTT. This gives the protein CATSSTPGFNTEAFF.

CDR3 residues: CSVGADFNYGYTF. The CDR3 DNA is TGCAGCGTGGGGGCCGACTTCAACTATGGCTACACCTTC. This chain joins TRBV29-1 and TRBJ1-2; possible D gene TRBD1, 6 bases. V was cut by 6 bases and J by 2 bases, with 13 bases left in between. CDR1 and CDR2 (germline): SQVTM, ANQGSEA. The CDR3 covers 13 residues.

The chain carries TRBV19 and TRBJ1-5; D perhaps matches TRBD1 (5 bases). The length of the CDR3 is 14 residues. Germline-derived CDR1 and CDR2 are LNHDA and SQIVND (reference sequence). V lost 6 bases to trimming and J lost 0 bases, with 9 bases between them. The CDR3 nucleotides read TGTGCCAGTAGGGGACTCATTAGCAATCAGCCCCAGCATTTT. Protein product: CASRGLISNQPQHF.

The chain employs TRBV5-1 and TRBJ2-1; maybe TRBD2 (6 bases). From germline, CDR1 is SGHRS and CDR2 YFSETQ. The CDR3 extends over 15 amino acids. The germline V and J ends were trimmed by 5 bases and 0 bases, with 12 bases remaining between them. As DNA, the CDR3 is TGCGCCAGCAGTCTCCGGGACTTCTCCTACAATGAGCAGTTCTTC. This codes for CASSLRDFSYNEQFF.

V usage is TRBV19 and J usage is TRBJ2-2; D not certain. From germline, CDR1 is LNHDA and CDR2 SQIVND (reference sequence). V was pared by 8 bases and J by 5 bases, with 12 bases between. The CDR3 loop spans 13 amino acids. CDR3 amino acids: CASETLGTGELFF. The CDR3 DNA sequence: TGTGCCAGTGAGACCCTAGGTACCGGGGAGCTGTTTTTT.

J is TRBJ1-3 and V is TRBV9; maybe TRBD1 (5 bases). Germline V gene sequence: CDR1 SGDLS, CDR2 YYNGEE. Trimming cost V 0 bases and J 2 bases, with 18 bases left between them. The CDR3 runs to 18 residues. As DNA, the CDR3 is TGTGCCAGCAGCGTAGGGATTGGGGATCCAGGGACTGGAAACACCATATATTTT. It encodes CASSVGIGDPGTGNTIYF.

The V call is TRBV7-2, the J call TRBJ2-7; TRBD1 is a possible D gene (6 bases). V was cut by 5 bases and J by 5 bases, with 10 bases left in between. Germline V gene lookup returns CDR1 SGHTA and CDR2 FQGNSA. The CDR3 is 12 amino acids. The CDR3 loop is CASSHTGNEQYF. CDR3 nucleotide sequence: TGTGCCAGCAGCCATACAGGGAACGAGCAGTACTTC.

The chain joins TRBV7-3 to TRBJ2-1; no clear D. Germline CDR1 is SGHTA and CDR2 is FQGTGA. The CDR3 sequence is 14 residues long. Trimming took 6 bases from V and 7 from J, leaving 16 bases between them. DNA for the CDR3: TGTGCCAGCAGTTTGGCGGCAAATTGGAATGAGCAGTTCTTC. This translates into CASSLAANWNEQFF.

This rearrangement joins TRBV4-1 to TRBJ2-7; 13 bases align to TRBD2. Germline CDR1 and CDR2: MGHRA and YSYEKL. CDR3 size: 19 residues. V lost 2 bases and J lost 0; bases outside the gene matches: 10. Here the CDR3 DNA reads TGCGCCAGCAGCCAAAACGCGGGACTAGCGGGGTTTAGCTCCTACGAGCAGTACTTC. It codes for CASSQNAGLAGFSSYEQYF.

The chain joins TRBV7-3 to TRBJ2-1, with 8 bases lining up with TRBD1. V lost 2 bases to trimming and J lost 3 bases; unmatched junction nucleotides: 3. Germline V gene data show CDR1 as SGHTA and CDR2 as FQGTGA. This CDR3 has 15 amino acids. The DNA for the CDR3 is TGTGCCAGCAGCTTATCAGGGGGCGGCTACAATGAGCAGTTCTTC. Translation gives CASSLSGGGYNEQFF.